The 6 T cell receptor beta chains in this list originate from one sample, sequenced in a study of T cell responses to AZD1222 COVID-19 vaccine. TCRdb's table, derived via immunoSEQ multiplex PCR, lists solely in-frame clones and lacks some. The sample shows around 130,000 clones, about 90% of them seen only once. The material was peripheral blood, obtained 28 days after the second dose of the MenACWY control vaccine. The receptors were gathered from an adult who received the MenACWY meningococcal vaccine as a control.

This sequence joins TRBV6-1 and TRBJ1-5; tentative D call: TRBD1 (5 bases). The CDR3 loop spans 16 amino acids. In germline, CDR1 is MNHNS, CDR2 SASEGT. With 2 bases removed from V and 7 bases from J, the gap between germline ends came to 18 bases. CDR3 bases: TGTGCCAGCAGTGAAACGGGGCGGGGCAATGGGCAGCCCCAGCATTTT. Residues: CASSETGRGNGQPQHF.

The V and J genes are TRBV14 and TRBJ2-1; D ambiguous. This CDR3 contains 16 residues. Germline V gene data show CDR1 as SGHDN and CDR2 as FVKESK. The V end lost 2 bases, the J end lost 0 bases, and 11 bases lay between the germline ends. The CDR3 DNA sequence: TGTGCCAGCAGCCAATTTGGGTTTTACTCCTACAATGAGCAGTTCTTC. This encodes CASSQFGFYSYNEQFF.

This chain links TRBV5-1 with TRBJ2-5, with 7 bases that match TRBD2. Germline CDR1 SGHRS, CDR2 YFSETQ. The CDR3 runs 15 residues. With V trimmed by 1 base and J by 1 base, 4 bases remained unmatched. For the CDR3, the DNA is TGCGCCAGCAGCTTGTCAGCGGGGACCCAAGAGACCCAGTACTTC. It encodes CASSLSAGTQETQYF. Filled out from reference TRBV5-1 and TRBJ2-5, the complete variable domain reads KAGVTQTPRYLIKTRGQQVTLSCSPISGHRSVSWYQQTPGQGLQFLFEYFSETQRNKGNFPGRFSGRQFSNSRSEMNVSTLELGDSALYLCASSLSAGTQETQYFGPGTRLLVL.

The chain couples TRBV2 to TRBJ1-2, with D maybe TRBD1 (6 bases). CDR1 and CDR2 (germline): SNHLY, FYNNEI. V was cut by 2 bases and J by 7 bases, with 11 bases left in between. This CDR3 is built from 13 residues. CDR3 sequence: CASSETGRAGYTF. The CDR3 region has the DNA TGTGCCAGCAGTGAAACAGGGAGGGCTGGCTACACCTTC.

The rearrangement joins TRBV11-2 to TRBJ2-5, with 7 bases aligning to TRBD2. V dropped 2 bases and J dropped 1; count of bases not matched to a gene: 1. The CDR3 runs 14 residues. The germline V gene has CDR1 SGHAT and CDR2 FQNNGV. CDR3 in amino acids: CASSLTGGQETQYF. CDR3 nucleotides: TGTGCCAGCAGCTTAACGGGGGGCCAAGAGACCCAGTACTTC.

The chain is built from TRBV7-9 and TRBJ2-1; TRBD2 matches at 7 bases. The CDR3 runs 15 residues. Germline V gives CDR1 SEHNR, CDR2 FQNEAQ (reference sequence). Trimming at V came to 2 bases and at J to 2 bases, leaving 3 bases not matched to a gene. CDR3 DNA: TGTGCCAGCAGCTTACGGGGGGATCCCTACAATGAGCAGTTCTTC. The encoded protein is CASSLRGDPYNEQFF.